This entry concerns a single T cell receptor beta chain. Authors' data handling: Estimated nucleated cell counts came from reference gene primer amplification. Generated by immunoSEQ multiplex PCR, the TCRdb table keeps only in-frame clones and is missing some. D and trimming come from the DNA, and the V and J calls and clone size come from that table. The table shows under 35,000 clones, with around 87% occurring only once. This entry belongs to a study of blood T cell repertoires in COVID-19. Whole-study context: Whether acute or convalescent, the COVID-19 samples came from the United States, Italy and Spain. T cells, B-cell-depleted T cells, or PBMCs supplied cDNA or gDNA.

Trimming removed 1 base from V and 4 bases from J; junction bases left unmatched: 10. The germline V gene encodes CDR1 SGHNT and CDR2 YENEEA. The CDR3 is 17 amino acids. The sequence came from a human donor in a cohort sampled during active COVID-19. Sequencing was carried out using peripheral blood. The chain uses TRBV11-3 and TRBJ2-5, with 9 bases lining up with TRBD2. The CDR3 DNA reads as TGTGCCAGCAGCTTAGGTGCGGGGGGGCCATCCGGAGAGACCCAGTACTTC. It translates to CASSLGAGGPSGETQYF.